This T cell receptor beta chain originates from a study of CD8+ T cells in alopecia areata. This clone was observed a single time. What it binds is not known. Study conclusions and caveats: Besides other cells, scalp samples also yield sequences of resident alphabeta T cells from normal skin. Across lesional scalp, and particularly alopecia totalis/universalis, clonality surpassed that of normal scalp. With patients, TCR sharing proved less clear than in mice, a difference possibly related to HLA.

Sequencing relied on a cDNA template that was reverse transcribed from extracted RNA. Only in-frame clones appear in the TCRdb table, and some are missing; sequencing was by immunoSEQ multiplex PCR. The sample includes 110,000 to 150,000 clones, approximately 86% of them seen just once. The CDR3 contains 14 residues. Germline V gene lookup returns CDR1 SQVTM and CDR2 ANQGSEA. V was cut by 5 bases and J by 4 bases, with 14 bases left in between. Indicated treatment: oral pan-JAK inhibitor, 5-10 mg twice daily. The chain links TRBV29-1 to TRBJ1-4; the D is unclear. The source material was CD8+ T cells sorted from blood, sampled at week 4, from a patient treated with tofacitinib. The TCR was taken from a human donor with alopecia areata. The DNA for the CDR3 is TGCAGCGTTCGGACTCCAGTCGGTAATGAAAAACTGTTTTTT. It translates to CSVRTPVGNEKLFF.